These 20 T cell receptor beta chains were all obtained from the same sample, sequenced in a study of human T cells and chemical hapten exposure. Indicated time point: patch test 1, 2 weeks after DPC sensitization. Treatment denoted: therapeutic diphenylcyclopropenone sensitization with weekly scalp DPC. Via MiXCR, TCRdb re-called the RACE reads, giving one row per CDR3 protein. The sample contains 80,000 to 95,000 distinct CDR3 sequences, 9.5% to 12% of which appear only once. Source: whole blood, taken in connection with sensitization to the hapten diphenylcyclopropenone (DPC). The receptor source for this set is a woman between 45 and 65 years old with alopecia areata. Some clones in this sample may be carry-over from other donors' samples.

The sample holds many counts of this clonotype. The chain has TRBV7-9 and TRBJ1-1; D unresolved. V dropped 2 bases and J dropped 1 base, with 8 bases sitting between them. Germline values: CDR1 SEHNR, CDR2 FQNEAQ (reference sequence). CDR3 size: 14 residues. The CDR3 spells CASSLLPGNTEAFF. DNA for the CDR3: TGTGCCAGCAGCTTATTGCCGGGGAACACTGAAGCTTTCTTT.

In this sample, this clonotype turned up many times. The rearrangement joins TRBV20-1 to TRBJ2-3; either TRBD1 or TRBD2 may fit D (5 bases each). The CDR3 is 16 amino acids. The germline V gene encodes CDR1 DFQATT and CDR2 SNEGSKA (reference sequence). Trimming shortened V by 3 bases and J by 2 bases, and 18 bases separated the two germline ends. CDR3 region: CSASGALGTPTDTQYF. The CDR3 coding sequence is TGCAGTGCTAGTGGGGCCCTAGGGACCCCCACAGATACGCAGTATTTT.

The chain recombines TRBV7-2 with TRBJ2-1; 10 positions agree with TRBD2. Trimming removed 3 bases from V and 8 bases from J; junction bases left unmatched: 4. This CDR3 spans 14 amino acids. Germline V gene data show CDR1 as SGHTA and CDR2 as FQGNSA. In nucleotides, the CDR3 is TGTGCCAGCAGCTTGGGACTAGCGATCGATGAGCAGTTCTTC. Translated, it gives CASSLGLAIDEQFF. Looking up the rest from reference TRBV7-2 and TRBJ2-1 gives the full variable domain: GAGVSQSPSNKVTEKGKDVELRCDPISGHTALYWYRQSLGQGLEFLIYFQGNSAPDKSGLPSDRFSAERTGGSVSTLTIQRTQQEDSAVYLCASSLGLAIDEQFFGPGTRLTVL.

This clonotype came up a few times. For the CDR3, the DNA is TGTGCCAGCAGTTCAATCCAACAGGGGGTGAACACTGAAGCTTTCTTT. This gives the protein CASSSIQQGVNTEAFF. The chain is built from TRBV28 and TRBJ1-1; 8 nucleotides line up with TRBD1. The V gene's germline CDR1 is MDHEN and CDR2 SYDVKM. This CDR3 has 16 residues. The trim removed 4 bases at V and 0 bases at J, leaving 7 bases unmatched.

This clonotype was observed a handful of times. In nucleotides, the CDR3 is TGCAGTGCTATTAGAGGCAATCAGCCCCAGCATTTT. It yields the protein CSAIRGNQPQHF. The chain carries TRBV20-1 and TRBJ1-5; D is undetermined. The V gene lost 4 bases and the J gene lost 2 bases, with 6 bases spanning the gap. This CDR3 has 12 residues. CDR1 and CDR2 (germline): DFQATT, SNEGSKA (reference sequence).

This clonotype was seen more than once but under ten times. The CDR3 nucleotides read TGTGCCAGCAGCAGAACTAGCGGGACCACCTACAATGAGCAGTTCTTC. Protein: CASSRTSGTTYNEQFF. V usage is TRBV7-3 and J usage is TRBJ2-1, with 10 bases lining up with TRBD2. This CDR3 has 16 amino acids. CDR1 is SGHTA, CDR2 FQGTGA, per germline. V dropped 5 bases and J dropped 2; count of bases not matched to a gene: 6.

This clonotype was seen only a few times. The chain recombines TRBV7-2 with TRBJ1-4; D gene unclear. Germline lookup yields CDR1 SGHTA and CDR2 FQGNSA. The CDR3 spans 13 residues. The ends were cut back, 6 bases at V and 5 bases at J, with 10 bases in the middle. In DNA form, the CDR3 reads TGTGCCAGCAGTGGGCGGTGGAATGAAAAACTGTTTTTT. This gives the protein CASSGRWNEKLFF.

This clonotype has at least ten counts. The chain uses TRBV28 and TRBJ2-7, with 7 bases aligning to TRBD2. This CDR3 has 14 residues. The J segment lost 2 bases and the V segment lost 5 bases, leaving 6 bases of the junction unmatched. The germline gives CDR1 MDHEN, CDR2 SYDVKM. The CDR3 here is CASSPLSGTYEQYF. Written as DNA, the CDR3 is TGTGCCAGCAGTCCACTAAGCGGGACCTACGAGCAGTACTTC.

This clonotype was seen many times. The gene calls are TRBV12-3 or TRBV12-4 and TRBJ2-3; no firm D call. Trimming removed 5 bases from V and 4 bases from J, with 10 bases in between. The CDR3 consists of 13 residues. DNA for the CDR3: TGTGCCAGCAGTCAACCTGAGGCAGATACGCAGTATTTT. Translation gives CASSQPEADTQYF.

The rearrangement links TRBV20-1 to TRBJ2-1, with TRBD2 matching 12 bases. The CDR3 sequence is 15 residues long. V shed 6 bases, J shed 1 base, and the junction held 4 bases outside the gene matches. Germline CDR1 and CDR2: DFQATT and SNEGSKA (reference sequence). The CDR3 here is CSAPTSGSSYNEQFF. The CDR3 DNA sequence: TGCAGTGCGCCGACTAGCGGGAGTTCCTACAATGAGCAGTTCTTC.

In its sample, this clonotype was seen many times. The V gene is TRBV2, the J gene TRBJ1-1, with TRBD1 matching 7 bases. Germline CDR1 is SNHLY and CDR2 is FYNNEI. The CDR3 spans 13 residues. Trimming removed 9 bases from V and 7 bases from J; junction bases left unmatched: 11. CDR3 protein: CASTLPTGIEAFF. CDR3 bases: TGTGCCAGTACCTTACCGACAGGGATTGAAGCTTTCTTT.

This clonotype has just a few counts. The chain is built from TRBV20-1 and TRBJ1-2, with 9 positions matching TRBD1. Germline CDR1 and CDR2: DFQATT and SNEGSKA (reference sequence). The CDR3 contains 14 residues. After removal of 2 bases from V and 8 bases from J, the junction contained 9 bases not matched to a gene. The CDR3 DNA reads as TGCAGTGCTAGAAGCTACAGGGGGCTTGAAGGCTACACCTTC. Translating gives CSARSYRGLEGYTF.

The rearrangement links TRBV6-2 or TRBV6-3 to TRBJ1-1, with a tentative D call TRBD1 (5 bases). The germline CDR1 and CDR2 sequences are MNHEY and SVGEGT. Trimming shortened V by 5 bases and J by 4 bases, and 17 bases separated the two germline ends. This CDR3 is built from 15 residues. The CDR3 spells CASSPLGVEVTEAFF. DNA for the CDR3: TGTGCCAGCAGTCCCCTGGGGGTCGAGGTCACTGAAGCTTTCTTT.

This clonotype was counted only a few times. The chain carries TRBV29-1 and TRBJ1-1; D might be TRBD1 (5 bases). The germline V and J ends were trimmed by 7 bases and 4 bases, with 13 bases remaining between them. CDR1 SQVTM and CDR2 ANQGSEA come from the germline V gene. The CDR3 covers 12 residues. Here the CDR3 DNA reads TGCAGCGGTATGGGACTAGTCACTGAAGCTTTCTTT. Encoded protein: CSGMGLVTEAFF. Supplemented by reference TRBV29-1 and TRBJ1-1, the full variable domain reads SAVISQKPSRDICQRGTSLTIQCQVDSQVTMMFWYRQQPGQSLTLIATANQGSEATYESGFVIDKFPISRPNLTFSTLTVSNMSPEDSSIYLCSGMGLVTEAFFGQGTRLTVV.

The chain's CDR3 is CAWSAGGNSNQPQHF. DNA for the CDR3: TGTGCCTGGAGTGCCGGTGGGAATAGCAATCAGCCCCAGCATTTT. The rearrangement uses TRBV30 and TRBJ1-5; the D is unclear. The V and J ends lost 1 base and 0 bases respectively, with 10 bases between them. Germline V gene lookup returns CDR1 GTSNPN and CDR2 SVGIG (reference sequence). This CDR3 comprises 15 residues. Full variable domain (rest looked up from reference TRBV30 and TRBJ1-5): SQTIHQWPATLVQPVGSPLSLECTVEGTSNPNLYWYRQAAGRGLQLLFYSVGIGQISSEVPQNLSASRPQDRQFILSSKKLLLSDSGFYLCAWSAGGNSNQPQHFGDGTRLSIL.

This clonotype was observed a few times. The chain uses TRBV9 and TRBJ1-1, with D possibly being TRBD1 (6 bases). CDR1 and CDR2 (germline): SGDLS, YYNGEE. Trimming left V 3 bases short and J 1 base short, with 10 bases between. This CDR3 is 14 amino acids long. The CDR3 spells CASSGGGANTEAFF. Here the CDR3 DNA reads TGTGCCAGCAGCGGAGGGGGAGCGAACACTGAAGCTTTCTTT.

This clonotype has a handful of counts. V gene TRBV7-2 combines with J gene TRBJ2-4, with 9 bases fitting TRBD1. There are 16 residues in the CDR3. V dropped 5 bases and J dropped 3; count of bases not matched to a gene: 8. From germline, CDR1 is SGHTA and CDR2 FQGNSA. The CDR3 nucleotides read TGTGCCAGCAGCCCCGCCACAGGGGGCGGCAAAAACATTCAGTACTTC. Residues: CASSPATGGGKNIQYF.

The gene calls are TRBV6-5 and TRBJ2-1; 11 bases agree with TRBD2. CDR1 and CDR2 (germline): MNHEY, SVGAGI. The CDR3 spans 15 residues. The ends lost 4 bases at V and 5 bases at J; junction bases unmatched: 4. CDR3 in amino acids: CASSSTSGGNNEQFF. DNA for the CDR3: TGTGCCAGCAGTTCCACTAGCGGGGGAAACAATGAGCAGTTCTTC.

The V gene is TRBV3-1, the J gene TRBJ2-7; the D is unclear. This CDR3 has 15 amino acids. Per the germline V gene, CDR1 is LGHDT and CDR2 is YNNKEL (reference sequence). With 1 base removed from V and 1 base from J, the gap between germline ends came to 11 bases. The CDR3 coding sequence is TGTGCCAGCAGCCAAGGGACCGCCCTGTCCTACGAGCAGTACTTC. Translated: CASSQGTALSYEQYF.

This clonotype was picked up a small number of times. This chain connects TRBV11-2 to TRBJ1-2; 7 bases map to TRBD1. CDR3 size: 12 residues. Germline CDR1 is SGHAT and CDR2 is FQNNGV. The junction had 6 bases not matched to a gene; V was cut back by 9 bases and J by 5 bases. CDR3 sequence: CASKIRGYGYTF. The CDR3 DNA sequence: TGTGCCAGTAAGATCAGGGGGTATGGCTACACCTTC.